The T cell receptor (beta chain) described here comes from a study of blood T cell repertoires in COVID-19. Clones were read by immunoSEQ multiplex PCR, and TCRdb kept only the in-frame ones, dropping some. The sample records over 100,000 clones, roughly 76% being singletons. The germline V gene has CDR1 KGHSY and CDR2 FQNENV. The CDR3 length is 14 residues. V gave up 4 bases and J gave up 1 base, with 10 bases separating them. This chain joins TRBV16 and TRBJ1-2; D call uncertain. The sample comprised peripheral blood. The TCR originated in a human donor in a cohort sampled during active COVID-19. CDR3 bases: TGTGCCAGCAGCCTGCAGGCAGTTAACTATGGCTACACCTTC. Translation gives CASSLQAVNYGYTF.